Sequencing of this T cell receptor beta chain was carried out in a study of CD8 T cells in ankylosing spondylitis. Quantitative 5'-RACE with molecular barcodes produced the TCR beta libraries. TCRdb independently ran MiXCR on the 5' RACE reads; one entry per CDR3 protein. The repertoire holds over 400,000 distinct CDR3 sequences, about 25% seen once, with about 0.92% in the top ten. Study-wide findings and caveats: Ankylosing spondylitis blood seemed to carry a telltale TCR beta motif made of several highly homologous variants.

Comments on this clonotype: Its target is not known.

CDR3 length: 15 amino acids. The germline V gene encodes CDR1 MNHNS and CDR2 SASEGT. Trimming took off 5 bases at V and 5 bases at J, with 16 bases between the two ends. This TCR derives from a male donor with ankylosing spondylitis. The chain joins TRBV6-1 to TRBJ2-1; D perhaps matches TRBD2 (7 bases). The sequencing input was blood, either unsorted or a sorted T cell fraction (not recorded which). CDR3 amino acids: CASSLGGGRNNEQFF. For the CDR3, the DNA is TGTGCCAGCAGTCTAGGGGGGGGAAGGAACAATGAGCAGTTCTTC.